This record covers a single TCR beta chain. The specificity of this receptor is unknown. No much larger clone is present one base from it, and per-base qualities are unavailable. Based on the germline V gene (reference sequence), the CDR1 and CDR2 sequences are LNHNV and YYDKDF. The junction shows trimming of 0 bases on V and 7 bases on J, plus 10 bases between the germline ends. The cysteine opens and the phenylalanine closes a CDR3 of 14 amino acids. Only CDR3 DNA remains: 42 bases, in frame from the first base. The source of the sample is a study of blood T cell repertoires in COVID-19 (dated by TCRdb to 2019 to 2021). The study in broad terms: Samples from collaborators originated in the United States, Italy and Spain and spanned both the acute and convalescent phases of COVID-19. The repertoires were released in a freely available public database intended as a resource for research on the immune response to SARS-CoV-2. Sample metadata almost always included a de-identified subject ID, COVID-19 status, age in years and sex. Deeply sampled blood TCRbeta repertoires from subjects exposed to, actively infected with, or recovered from COVID-19 were included in the dataset. Samples came from the ongoing ImmuneRACE study (first 160 participants) plus 1,254 subjects from 6 global collaborators. The prospective study material was composed of cDNA or gDNA derived from T cells, B-cell-depleted T cells, or PBMCs. Where HLA class I and class II types were available, the types were taken from metadata supplied by the sample provider, not from assay-based typing.

The investigation overall reported the following: The quantity of clinical and demographic metadata differed by source and by participant and was supplied without curation.

TCRbeta CDR3 regions were amplified from genomic DNA using the immunoSEQ Assay, a bias-controlled multiplex PCR. For the original study's pipeline: Nucleated cell counts per sample were estimated from amplification of reference gene primers within the assay. To quantify the absolute abundance of each unique TCRbeta CDR3 rearrangement, sequence reads were collapsed and filtered. For each sample, productive Simpson clonality was calculated by taking the square root of Simpson's diversity index across productive rearrangements. This is the immuneACCESS table as TCRdb keeps it, with only in-frame sequences that have V and J called. A part of the clones is gone; compared with another copy, unresolved V genes explain less than half, and the rest is unexplained. V and J calls and clone size are copied from that table; D and trimming were computed from the DNA. Across this sample there are roughly 230,000 clones, with approximately 81% seen only once. In total, the top ten clones hold around 0.89% of the sample.

The collaborating institutions used their own protocols to collect whole blood in K2EDTA tubes. For TCRbeta analysis, collaborator samples were shipped as frozen whole blood, as isolated PBMCs, or as DNA extracted from either sample type. The chain joins TRBV15 to TRBJ1-5, with TRBD1 as a weak D call on 6 bases. This receptor was obtained from a man aged 40-49 years with acute or convalescent COVID-19. Material for sequencing was peripheral blood. The DNA sequence follows: TGTGCCACCAGCAGAGATCGGCAGGGGCAGCCCCAGCATTTT. This translates into CATSRDRQGQPQHF. This CDR3, with the reference TRBV15 and TRBJ1-5 proteins standing in past its ends, gives the full variable domain DAMVIQNPRYQVTQFGKPVTLSCSQTLNHNVMYWYQQKSSQAPKLLFHYYDKDFNNEADTPDNFQSRRPNTSFCFLDIRSPGLGDTAMYLCATSRDRQGQPQHFGDGTRLSIL.